This T cell receptor beta chain was profiled in a study of T cells in localized non-small cell lung cancer (dated by TCRdb to 2020 to 2022). Concerning the study at large: T cell repertoires of 200 to 300 early-stage NSCLC patients were analyzed, with tumors being compared against uninvolved tumor-adjacent lungs. The cohort comprised approximately 240 treatment-naïve NSCLC patients with resected, localized lung tumors. A mean age of roughly 64 years was recorded for the NSCLC patients, of whom under 150 were male and 95 to 110 were female. Overall study outcomes, separate from this receptor: Higher blood T cell density associated with longer overall survival, while higher adjacent-lung clonality associated with shorter survival. Because the study design was exploratory, TCR variables were selected using unadjusted p-values without false-discovery rate correction. A median of 57 of the top 100 tumor clones were detected in paired uninvolved adjacent lung, and some 30 of these tumor clones were also found among the top 100 clones of the paired uninvolved adjacent lung. Because multi-region tumor sequencing was not done, intratumor heterogeneity could not be ruled out. Uninvolved tumor-adjacent lung showed the highest T cell clonality, higher than tumor, which suggests more focused antigenic responses in the adjacent lung.

CDR1 MGHRA and CDR2 YSYEKL are derived from the germline V gene. The CDR3 numbers 16 residues from cysteine through phenylalanine. The entry retains the CDR3 DNA only, 48 bases that are in frame from base 1. A distance of 14 bases separates the germline ends of V and J, which lose 1 base and 4 bases respectively. This clone was counted once. Its binding antigen is unknown. Base qualities were left out, and no much larger clone turns up one base away. At diagnosis, peripheral blood, uninvolved tumor-adjacent lung and tumor were collected and were preserved as a mix of fresh-frozen and FFPE material. For TCR repertoire profiling, the blood samples were analyzed as peripheral blood mononuclear cells. The immunoSEQ Assay was used to sequence TCR beta CDR3 regions from DNA. For the original study's pipeline: T cell density was computed as TCR beta template counts normalized to usable DNA estimated by amplifying housekeeping genes. Richness was estimated with the preseqR package, extrapolating to 400,000 templates for PBMC samples and 120,000 templates for tissue samples. Clonality was taken to be one minus Pielou's evenness. Tissue-enriched TCRs were identified by differential abundance testing using productive amino-acid clonotypes, minimum total count 5 and alpha 0.1. Repertoire overlap between compartments was quantified with the Jaccard Index and Morisita Overlap Index. GLIPH grouped TCR beta CDR3s together with public tetramer-defined viral CDR3s, and a viral motif had to include at least three viral sequences and also show V-gene enrichment. The table was pulled from immuneACCESS by TCRdb, which kept in-frame rearrangements only. Such tables lose some clones; where checked, under half of the loss comes from unresolved V genes, and the rest has no known cause. The DNA was the basis for D and trimming; V, J and clone size are from that table. The sample profile shows around 83,000 clones; roughly 87% of them were found once. Clones ranked in the top ten supply roughly 15% of the sample.

The material sequenced was peripheral blood, taken before any cancer treatment. The receptor comes from a man between 40 and 69 years old with stage I squamous cell lung carcinoma. The rearrangement combines TRBV4-1 with TRBJ1-5; the D gene cannot be resolved reliably. The CDR3 region: CASSQGPSNSNQPQHF. The DNA sequence is TGCGCCAGCAGCCAAGGCCCTTCTAACTCAAATCAGCCCCAGCATTTT.